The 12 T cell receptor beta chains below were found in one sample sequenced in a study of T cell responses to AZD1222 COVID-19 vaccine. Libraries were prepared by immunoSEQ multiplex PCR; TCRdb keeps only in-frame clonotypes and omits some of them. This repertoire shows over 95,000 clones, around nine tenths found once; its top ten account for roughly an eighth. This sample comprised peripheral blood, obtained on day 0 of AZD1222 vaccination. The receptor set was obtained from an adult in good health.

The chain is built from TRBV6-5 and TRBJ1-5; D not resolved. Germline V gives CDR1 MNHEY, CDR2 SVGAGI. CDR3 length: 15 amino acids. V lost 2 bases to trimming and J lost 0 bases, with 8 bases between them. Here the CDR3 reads CASSYRANSNQPQHF. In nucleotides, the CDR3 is TGTGCCAGCAGTTACCGGGCCAATAGCAATCAGCCCCAGCATTTT.

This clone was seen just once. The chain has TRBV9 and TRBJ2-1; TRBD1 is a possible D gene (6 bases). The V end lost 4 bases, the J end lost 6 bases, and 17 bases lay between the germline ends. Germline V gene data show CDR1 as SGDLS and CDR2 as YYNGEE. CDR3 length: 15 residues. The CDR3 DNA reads TGTGCCAGCAGCCCTTGGGGGCTAGTTAGCAATGAGCAGTTCTTC. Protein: CASSPWGLVSNEQFF.

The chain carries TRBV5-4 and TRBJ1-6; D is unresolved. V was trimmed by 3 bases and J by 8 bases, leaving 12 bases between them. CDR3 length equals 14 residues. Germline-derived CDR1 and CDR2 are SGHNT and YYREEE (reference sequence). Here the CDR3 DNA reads TGTGCCAGCAGCTCGGCGGATTCAGATTCACCCCTCCACTTT. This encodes CASSSADSDSPLHF.

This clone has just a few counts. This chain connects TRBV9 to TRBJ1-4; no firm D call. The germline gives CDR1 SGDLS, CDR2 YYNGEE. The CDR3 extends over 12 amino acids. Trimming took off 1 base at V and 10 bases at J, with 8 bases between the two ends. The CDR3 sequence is CASSVSEGKLFF. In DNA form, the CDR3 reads TGTGCCAGCAGCGTATCTGAAGGAAAACTGTTTTTT. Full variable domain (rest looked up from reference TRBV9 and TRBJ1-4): DSGVTQTPKHLITATGQRVTLRCSPRSGDLSVYWYQQSLDQGLQFLIQYYNGEERAKGNILERFSAQQFPDLHSELNLSSLELGDSALYFCASSVSEGKLFFGSGTQLSVL.

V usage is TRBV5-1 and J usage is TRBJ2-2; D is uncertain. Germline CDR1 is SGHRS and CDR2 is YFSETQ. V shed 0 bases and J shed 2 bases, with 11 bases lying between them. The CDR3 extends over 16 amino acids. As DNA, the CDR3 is TGCGCCAGCAGCTTGGGTGGCAGGCCAAACACCGGGGAGCTGTTTTTT. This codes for CASSLGGRPNTGELFF.

The CDR3, as DNA: TGTGCCAGCAGCGCGGGGCGACAGCTGCTTAACTATGGCTACACCTTC. This gives the protein CASSAGRQLLNYGYTF. This sequence joins TRBV7-9 and TRBJ1-2, with D possibly being TRBD1 (5 bases). CDR1 is SEHNR and CDR2 is FQNEAQ in the germline V gene (reference sequence). Trimming stripped 5 bases from V and 1 base from J, with 17 bases between. The CDR3 totals 16 residues.

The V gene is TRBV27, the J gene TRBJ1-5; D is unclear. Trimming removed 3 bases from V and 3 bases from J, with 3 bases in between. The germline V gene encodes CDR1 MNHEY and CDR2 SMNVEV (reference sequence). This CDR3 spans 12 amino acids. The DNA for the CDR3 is TGTGCCAGCAGTTTCCCCAATCAGCCCCAGCATTTT. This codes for CASSFPNQPQHF.

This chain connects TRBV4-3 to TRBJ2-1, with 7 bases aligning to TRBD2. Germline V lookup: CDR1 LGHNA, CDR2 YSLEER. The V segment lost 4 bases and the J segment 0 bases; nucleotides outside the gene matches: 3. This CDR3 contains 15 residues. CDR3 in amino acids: CASSPGGSSYNEQFF. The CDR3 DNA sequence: TGCGCCAGCAGCCCCGGGGGGAGCTCCTACAATGAGCAGTTCTTC.

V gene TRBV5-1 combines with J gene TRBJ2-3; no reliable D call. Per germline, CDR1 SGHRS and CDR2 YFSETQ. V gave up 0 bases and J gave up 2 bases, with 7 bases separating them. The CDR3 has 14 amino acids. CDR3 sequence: CASSLVLPTDTQYF. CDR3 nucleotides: TGCGCCAGCAGCTTGGTTTTGCCCACAGATACGCAGTATTTT.

The CDR3 nucleotides read TGTGCCAGCAGCTTTGGGGAAAGCTACGAGCAGTACTTC. This gives the protein CASSFGESYEQYF. V usage is TRBV7-8 and J usage is TRBJ2-7, with no clear D. V gave up 3 bases and J gave up 3 bases, with 9 bases separating them. The CDR3 has 13 amino acids. CDR1 is SGHVS, CDR2 FQNEAQ, per germline.

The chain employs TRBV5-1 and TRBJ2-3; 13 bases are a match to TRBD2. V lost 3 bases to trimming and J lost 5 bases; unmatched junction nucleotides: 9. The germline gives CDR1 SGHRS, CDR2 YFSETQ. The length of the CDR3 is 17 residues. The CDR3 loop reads CASSSLAGGPGGDTQYF. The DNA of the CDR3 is TGCGCCAGCAGCTCACTAGCGGGAGGGCCCGGGGGAGATACGCAGTATTTT.

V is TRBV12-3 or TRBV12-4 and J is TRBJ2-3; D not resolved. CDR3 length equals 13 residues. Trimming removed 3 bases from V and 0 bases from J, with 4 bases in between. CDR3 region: CASSLASTDTQYF. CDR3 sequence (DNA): TGTGCCAGCAGTTTGGCGAGCACAGATACGCAGTATTTT.